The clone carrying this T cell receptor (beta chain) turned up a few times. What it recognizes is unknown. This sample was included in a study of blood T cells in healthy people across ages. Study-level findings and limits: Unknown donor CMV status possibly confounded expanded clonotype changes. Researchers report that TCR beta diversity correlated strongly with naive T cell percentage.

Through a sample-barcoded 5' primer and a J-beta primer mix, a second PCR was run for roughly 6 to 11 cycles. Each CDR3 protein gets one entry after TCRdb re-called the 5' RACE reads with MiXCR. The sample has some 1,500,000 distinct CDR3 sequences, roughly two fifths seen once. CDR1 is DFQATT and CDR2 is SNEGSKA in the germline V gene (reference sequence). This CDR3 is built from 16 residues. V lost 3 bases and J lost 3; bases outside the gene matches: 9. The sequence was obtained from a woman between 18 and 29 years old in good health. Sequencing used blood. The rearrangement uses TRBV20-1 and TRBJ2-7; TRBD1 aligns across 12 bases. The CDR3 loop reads CSASGRDRGPHYEQYF. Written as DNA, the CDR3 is TGCAGTGCTAGTGGCCGGGACAGGGGGCCTCACTACGAGCAGTACTTC.